This section outlines one TCR beta chain sequence together with its context. The assay was immunoSEQ multiplex PCR, and TCRdb's table has in-frame clones only and misses some. This repertoire shows 660,000 or so clones, approximately 96% found once; its top ten account for around 0.1%. These data originate in a study of shared clonotypes between healthy human individuals. Naive CD8 cells comprised CD45RO-negative, CCR7-positively selected cells, excluding terminally differentiated effector memory CD45RA+ cells. The CDR3 runs 17 residues. Looked up from germline, CDR1 is LNHNV and CDR2 is YYDKDF (reference sequence). V lost 0 bases to trimming and J lost 4 bases, with 15 bases between them.

The rearrangement uses TRBV15 and TRBJ2-2; maybe TRBD2 (6 bases). This TCR was recovered from a young woman in good health. The material sequenced was naive CD8+ T cells sorted from blood. CDR3 coding DNA: TGTGCCACCAGCAGAGATTGGGGGAGGAGTGCCACCGGGGAGCTGTTTTTT. Translation: CATSRDWGRSATGELFF.